This is a list of T cell receptor beta chains from one sample in a study of persistence of HIV-infected CD4 T cells. For these TCRs, the target antigens are not known. Sequencing used immunoSEQ multiplex PCR; TCRdb keeps in-frame clones, though not all of them. Of some 40,000 clones listed, approximately 90% are singletons. Sequences were derived from CD4+ T cells sorted from PBMCs after approximately 19-hour stimulation, sampled from a patient who received antiretroviral therapy. The receptors here all came from an adult man with HIV who was CMV-seropositive. Each CDR3 is given with its conserved first and last residue. The order of the fields is V gene, D gene, CDR3 length, J gene, clone size, CDR3 DNA, CDR3 protein. The D gene is left open where the match is weak. Not all rows give a size; the values are once, few, many and, for expanded clones, a class.

v_gene: TRBV7-2
d_gene: TRBD1
len: 14
j_gene: TRBJ1-4
abundance: NA
CDR3nt: TGTGCCAGCAAAAAACAGGGGGCGGATGAAAAACTGTTTTTT
CDR3aa: CASKKQGADEKLFF

v_gene: TRBV5-1
d_gene: NA
len: 16
j_gene: TRBJ2-2
abundance: few
CDR3nt: TGCGCCAGCAGCGCGGGACACGGGGTTAACACCGGGGAGCTGTTTTTT
CDR3aa: CASSAGHGVNTGELFF

v_gene: TRBV3-1/TRBV3-2
d_gene: TRBD1
len: 12
j_gene: TRBJ2-7
abundance: NA
CDR3nt: TGTGCCAGCAGCCAAGGGACAGGGCAGCAGTACTTC
CDR3aa: CASSQGTGQQYF

v_gene: TRBV7-8
d_gene: NA
len: 14
j_gene: TRBJ1-5
abundance: NA
CDR3nt: TGTGCCAGCAGCTTAGTTTCAGGCAATCAGCCCCAGCATTTT
CDR3aa: CASSLVSGNQPQHF

v_gene: TRBV3-1/TRBV3-2
d_gene: NA
len: 14
j_gene: TRBJ2-3
abundance: NA
CDR3nt: TGTGCCAGCAGCCAGCACCGGGCTTGGGATACGCAGTATTTT
CDR3aa: CASSQHRAWDTQYF

v_gene: TRBV7-9
d_gene: NA
len: 13
j_gene: TRBJ2-1
abundance: NA
CDR3nt: TGTGCCAGCAGCTTAAACGGGAGAGATGAGCAGTTCTTC
CDR3aa: CASSLNGRDEQFF

v_gene: TRBV5-1
d_gene: NA
len: 14
j_gene: TRBJ2-4
abundance: NA
CDR3nt: TGCGCCAGCAGCTTGGGGCAGGGTGGAAACATTCAGTACTTC
CDR3aa: CASSLGQGGNIQYF

v_gene: TRBV10-3
d_gene: NA
len: 13
j_gene: TRBJ1-1
abundance: NA
CDR3nt: TGTGCCATCAGAACTACAGGGAACACTGAAGCTTTCTTT
CDR3aa: CAIRTTGNTEAFF

v_gene: TRBV6-5
d_gene: NA
len: 13
j_gene: TRBJ1-1
abundance: NA
CDR3nt: TGTGCCAGCAGTTATGGGGGTGCGTATGAAGCTTTCTTT
CDR3aa: CASSYGGAYEAFF

v_gene: TRBV10-3
d_gene: NA
len: 12
j_gene: TRBJ2-7
abundance: NA
CDR3nt: TGTGCCAGCAGCCGAGGGGGCTACGAGCAGTACTTC
CDR3aa: CASSRGGYEQYF

v_gene: TRBV12-5
d_gene: NA
len: 14
j_gene: TRBJ1-5
abundance: NA
CDR3nt: TGTGCTAGTGGTATGGACGTTGCTAATCAGCCCCAGCATTTT
CDR3aa: CASGMDVANQPQHF

v_gene: TRBV10-2
d_gene: TRBD2
len: 15
j_gene: TRBJ2-7
abundance: NA
CDR3nt: TGCGCCAGCAGTGTGACTAGCGGGGGGGTCCACGAGCAGTACTTC
CDR3aa: CASSVTSGGVHEQYF

v_gene: TRBV2
d_gene: TRBD2
len: 18
j_gene: TRBJ2-2
abundance: NA
CDR3nt: TGTGCCAGCAGCCACGGGACTAGCGGGGCCTCGAGTACCGGGGAGCTGTTTTTT
CDR3aa: CASSHGTSGASSTGELFF

v_gene: TRBV21-1
d_gene: NA
len: 17
j_gene: TRBJ2-2
abundance: NA
CDR3nt: TGTGCCAGCAGCAAGGGTCCTTCCGGGGGGGCGACCGGGGAGCTGTTTTTT
CDR3aa: CASSKGPSGGATGELFF

v_gene: TRBV7-3
d_gene: NA
len: 13
j_gene: TRBJ2-5
abundance: NA
CDR3nt: TGTGCCAGCAGCTTAGCCTACCAAGAGACCCAGTACTTC
CDR3aa: CASSLAYQETQYF

v_gene: TRBV28
d_gene: NA
len: 12
j_gene: TRBJ1-6
abundance: NA
CDR3nt: TGTGCCAGCAGGGCCAACTATTCACCCCTCCACTTT
CDR3aa: CASRANYSPLHF

v_gene: TRBV6-5
d_gene: TRBD1
len: 14
j_gene: TRBJ2-7
abundance: NA
CDR3nt: TGTGCCAGCAGTTACCGGGACAGCTCCTACGAGCAGTACTTC
CDR3aa: CASSYRDSSYEQYF

v_gene: TRBV5-5
d_gene: TRBD1
len: 15
j_gene: TRBJ1-2
abundance: NA
CDR3nt: TGTGCCAGCAGCTTGGTCCAGGGGGAGGGCTATGGCTACACCTTC
CDR3aa: CASSLVQGEGYGYTF

v_gene: TRBV19
d_gene: TRBD1
len: 15
j_gene: TRBJ1-5
abundance: NA
CDR3nt: TGTGCCAGTAGTGAGGACAGGGGCTACAATCAGCCCCAGCATTTT
CDR3aa: CASSEDRGYNQPQHF

v_gene: TRBV28
d_gene: TRBD1
len: 18
j_gene: TRBJ2-2
abundance: NA
CDR3nt: TGTGCCAGCAGTTTTGGGGGCCTCGGGACAGCGAACACCGGGGAGCTGTTTTTT
CDR3aa: CASSFGGLGTANTGELFF

v_gene: TRBV6-5
d_gene: NA
len: 14
j_gene: TRBJ1-2
abundance: NA
CDR3nt: TGTGCCAGCAGCACGAGGAGCCCTGATTATGGCTACACCTTC
CDR3aa: CASSTRSPDYGYTF

v_gene: TRBV28
d_gene: NA
len: 13
j_gene: TRBJ1-1
abundance: NA
CDR3nt: TGTGCCAGCAGTTTGGGGTGTCACACTGAAGCTTTCTTT
CDR3aa: CASSLGCHTEAFF

v_gene: TRBV6-4
d_gene: NA
len: 14
j_gene: TRBJ2-1
abundance: NA
CDR3nt: TGTGCCAGCAGTGTGCGTCAGGGGGGGAATGAGCAGTTCTTC
CDR3aa: CASSVRQGGNEQFF

v_gene: TRBV7-2
d_gene: NA
len: 15
j_gene: TRBJ2-5
abundance: NA
CDR3nt: TGTGCCAGCAGCCAGTATACTCCAGGGGAAGAGACCCAGTACTTC
CDR3aa: CASSQYTPGEETQYF

v_gene: TRBV19
d_gene: TRBD1
len: 14
j_gene: TRBJ2-3
abundance: NA
CDR3nt: TGTGCCAGTCGACAGGGTTTCGGCACAGATACGCAGTATTTT
CDR3aa: CASRQGFGTDTQYF

v_gene: TRBV6-2/TRBV6-3
d_gene: NA
len: 16
j_gene: TRBJ2-2
abundance: NA
CDR3nt: TGTGCCAGCAGTTTATTCGGGACCGCGAACACCGGGGAGCTGTTTTTT
CDR3aa: CASSLFGTANTGELFF

v_gene: TRBV6-6
d_gene: NA
len: 16
j_gene: TRBJ2-7
abundance: NA
CDR3nt: TGTGCCAGCAGTATATCTTGGATCGGGGAAAACTACGAGCAGTACTTC
CDR3aa: CASSISWIGENYEQYF

v_gene: TRBV20-1
d_gene: TRBD2
len: 15
j_gene: TRBJ2-3
abundance: NA
CDR3nt: TGCAGTGCTAGTAGCGGGGGGCCAGGCACAGATACGCAGTATTTT
CDR3aa: CSASSGGPGTDTQYF

v_gene: TRBV25-1
d_gene: TRBD1
len: 14
j_gene: TRBJ1-2
abundance: NA
CDR3nt: TGTGCCAGCAGGCCGACAGGGGTTAGCTATGGCTACACCTTC
CDR3aa: CASRPTGVSYGYTF

v_gene: TRBV9
d_gene: TRBD2
len: 18
j_gene: TRBJ2-1
abundance: NA
CDR3nt: TGTGCCAGCAGCGTCCAAGCGGGGGCAGAGGGATCCTACAATGAGCAGTTCTTC
CDR3aa: CASSVQAGAEGSYNEQFF

v_gene: TRBV28
d_gene: NA
len: 14
j_gene: TRBJ1-5
abundance: NA
CDR3nt: TGTGCCAGCACTGACTTTTCGGGTGGTCAGCCCCAGCATTTT
CDR3aa: CASTDFSGGQPQHF

v_gene: TRBV27
d_gene: NA
len: 12
j_gene: TRBJ2-7
abundance: once
CDR3nt: TGTGCCAGCAGTCCCCAGGGAAACGAGCAGTACTTC
CDR3aa: CASSPQGNEQYF

v_gene: TRBV21-1
d_gene: NA
len: 14
j_gene: TRBJ1-6
abundance: NA
CDR3nt: TGTGCCAGCCAGGGGGGAGAAATTAATTCACCCCTCCACTTT
CDR3aa: CASQGGEINSPLHF

v_gene: TRBV28
d_gene: NA
len: 15
j_gene: TRBJ1-5
abundance: NA
CDR3nt: TGTGCCAGCAGAACCCTGGGGCTGCACAATCAGCCCCAGCATTTT
CDR3aa: CASRTLGLHNQPQHF

v_gene: TRBV5-1
d_gene: NA
len: 15
j_gene: TRBJ1-2
abundance: NA
CDR3nt: TGCGCCAGCAGCCTCCCCTCCCAGGGACGAGATGGCTACACCTTC
CDR3aa: CASSLPSQGRDGYTF

v_gene: TRBV7-2
d_gene: NA
len: 13
j_gene: TRBJ1-2
abundance: NA
CDR3nt: TGTGCCAGCAGCTTAGATCAGTTCTATGGCTACACCTTC
CDR3aa: CASSLDQFYGYTF

v_gene: TRBV12-3/TRBV12-4
d_gene: NA
len: 11
j_gene: TRBJ2-7
abundance: NA
CDR3nt: TGTGCCAGCAGCCTACTCTGGGAGCAGTACTTC
CDR3aa: CASSLLWEQYF

v_gene: TRBV7-2
d_gene: TRBD1
len: 15
j_gene: TRBJ1-6
abundance: NA
CDR3nt: TGTGCCAGCAGCTTAAACAGGGGGCTTAATTCACCCCTCCACTTT
CDR3aa: CASSLNRGLNSPLHF

v_gene: TRBV6-1
d_gene: NA
len: 12
j_gene: TRBJ1-5
abundance: few
CDR3nt: TGTGCCAGCAGTGAGGGCAATCAGCCCCAGCATTTT
CDR3aa: CASSEGNQPQHF

v_gene: TRBV19
d_gene: NA
len: 15
j_gene: TRBJ2-3
abundance: once
CDR3nt: TGTGCCAGTAGTATGAACGGGGGCAGCACAGATACGCAGTATTTT
CDR3aa: CASSMNGGSTDTQYF

v_gene: TRBV6-5
d_gene: NA
len: 15
j_gene: TRBJ2-6
abundance: NA
CDR3nt: TGTGCCAGCGGCCCCGAGGTCTTTGGGGCCAACGTCCTGACTTTC
CDR3aa: CASGPEVFGANVLTF

v_gene: TRBV19
d_gene: NA
len: 12
j_gene: TRBJ2-7
abundance: NA
CDR3nt: TGTGCCAGTAGTAATGGTGTCTACGAGCAGTACTTC
CDR3aa: CASSNGVYEQYF

v_gene: TRBV25-1
d_gene: TRBD1
len: 16
j_gene: TRBJ2-3
abundance: NA
CDR3nt: TGTGCCAGCAATTTCCCGGGACAGGAGAGCACAGATACGCAGTATTTT
CDR3aa: CASNFPGQESTDTQYF

v_gene: TRBV5-1
d_gene: TRBD1
len: 14
j_gene: TRBJ2-1
abundance: NA
CDR3nt: TGCGCCAGCAGCTTTCAGGGGGCGCCCAATGAGCAGTTCTTC
CDR3aa: CASSFQGAPNEQFF

v_gene: TRBV11-2
d_gene: TRBD1
len: 13
j_gene: TRBJ2-7
abundance: NA
CDR3nt: TGTGCCAGCAGCCAGACAGGGAATGGCGAGCAGTACTTC
CDR3aa: CASSQTGNGEQYF

v_gene: TRBV2
d_gene: NA
len: 15
j_gene: TRBJ2-7
abundance: NA
CDR3nt: TGTGCCAGCAGTGGGAGGGGACAGCCCCCCTACGAGCAGTACTTC
CDR3aa: CASSGRGQPPYEQYF

v_gene: TRBV4-2
d_gene: NA
len: 17
j_gene: TRBJ1-2
abundance: NA
CDR3nt: TGTGCCAGCAGCCATCAAAAGGGTGAATTGGGTGGCTATGGCTACACCTTC
CDR3aa: CASSHQKGELGGYGYTF

v_gene: TRBV5-1
d_gene: NA
len: 15
j_gene: TRBJ1-6
abundance: NA
CDR3nt: TGCGCCAGCAGCCCCCTGGACAGTACGAATTCACCCCTCCACTTT
CDR3aa: CASSPLDSTNSPLHF

v_gene: TRBV7-2
d_gene: NA
len: 15
j_gene: TRBJ2-1
abundance: NA
CDR3nt: TGTGCCAGCAGCTTAATGTGGGGGGGCCACAATGAGCAGTTCTTC
CDR3aa: CASSLMWGGHNEQFF

v_gene: TRBV7-8
d_gene: NA
len: 13
j_gene: TRBJ1-2
abundance: NA
CDR3nt: TGTGCCAGCAGCCCTACATCTCCCTATGGCTACACCTTC
CDR3aa: CASSPTSPYGYTF

v_gene: TRBV3-1/TRBV3-2
d_gene: NA
len: 15
j_gene: TRBJ1-2
abundance: NA
CDR3nt: TGTGCCAGCAGCCCTTCGGAGAGGGGTCTTGTCGGCTACACCTTC
CDR3aa: CASSPSERGLVGYTF

v_gene: TRBV30
d_gene: NA
len: 13
j_gene: TRBJ2-7
abundance: NA
CDR3nt: TGTGCCTGGAGTACGCAGGTGACCTACGAGCAGTACTTC
CDR3aa: CAWSTQVTYEQYF